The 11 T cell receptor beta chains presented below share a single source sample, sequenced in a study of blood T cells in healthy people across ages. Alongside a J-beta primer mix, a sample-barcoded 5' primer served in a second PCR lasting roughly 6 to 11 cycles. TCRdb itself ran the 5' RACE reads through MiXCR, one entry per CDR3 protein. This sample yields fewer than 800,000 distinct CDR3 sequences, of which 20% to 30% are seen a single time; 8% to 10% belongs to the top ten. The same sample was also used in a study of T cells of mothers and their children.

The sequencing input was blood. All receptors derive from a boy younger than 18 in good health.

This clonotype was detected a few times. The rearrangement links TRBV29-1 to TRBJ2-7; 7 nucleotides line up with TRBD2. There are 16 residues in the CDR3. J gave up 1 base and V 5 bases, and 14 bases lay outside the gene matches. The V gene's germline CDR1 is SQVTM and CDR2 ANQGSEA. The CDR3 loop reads CSVFVAGGFPSYEQYF. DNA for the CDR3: TGCAGCGTTTTTGTGGCCGGGGGGTTCCCTTCCTACGAGCAGTACTTC.

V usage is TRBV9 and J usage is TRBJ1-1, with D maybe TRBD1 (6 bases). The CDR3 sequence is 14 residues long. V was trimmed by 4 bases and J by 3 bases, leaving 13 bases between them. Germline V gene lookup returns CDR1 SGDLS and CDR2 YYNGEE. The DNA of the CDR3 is TGTGCCAGCAGCATAGGGGGTCAGGACACTGAAGCTTTCTTT. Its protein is CASSIGGQDTEAFF.

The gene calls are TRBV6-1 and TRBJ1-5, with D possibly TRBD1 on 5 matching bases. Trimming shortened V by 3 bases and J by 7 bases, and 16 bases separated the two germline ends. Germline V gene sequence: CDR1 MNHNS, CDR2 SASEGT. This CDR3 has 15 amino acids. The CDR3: CASSDFQGGFQPQHF. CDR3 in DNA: TGTGCCAGCAGTGATTTCCAGGGCGGGTTCCAGCCCCAGCATTTT.

The CDR3 region has the DNA TGTGCCACCAGCAGGGAACCACTTAATGAAAAACTGTTTTTT. This gives the protein CATSREPLNEKLFF. The rearrangement links TRBV15 to TRBJ1-4; D is uncertain. Germline CDR1 reads LNHNV; CDR2 reads YYDKDF (reference sequence). V was clipped by 3 bases and J by 4 bases, with 9 bases between them. CDR3 length equals 14 residues.

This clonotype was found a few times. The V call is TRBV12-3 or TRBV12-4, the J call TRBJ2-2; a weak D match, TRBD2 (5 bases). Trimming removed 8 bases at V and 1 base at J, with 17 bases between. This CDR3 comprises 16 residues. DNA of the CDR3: TGTGCCAGCCCCCCCACGCGGGCGCTGAACACCGGGGAGCTGTTTTTT. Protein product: CASPPTRALNTGELFF.

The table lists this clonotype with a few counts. The CDR3 spells CASSDVAGGPTDTQYF. The CDR3, as DNA: TGTGCCAGCAGTGACGTAGCGGGAGGGCCAACAGATACGCAGTATTTT. This rearrangement joins TRBV6-4 to TRBJ2-3; 11 bases line up with TRBD2. Germline CDR1 MRHNA, CDR2 SNTAGT. Unmatched junction bases numbered 4, after V lost 2 bases and J lost 3 bases. This CDR3 comprises 16 residues.

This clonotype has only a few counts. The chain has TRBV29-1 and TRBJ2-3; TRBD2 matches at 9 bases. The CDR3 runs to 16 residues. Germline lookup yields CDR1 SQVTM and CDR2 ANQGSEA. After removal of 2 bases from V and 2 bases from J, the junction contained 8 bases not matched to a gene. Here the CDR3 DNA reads TGCAGCGTTGAACGTAGCGGGGGCCCATTCACAGATACGCAGTATTTT. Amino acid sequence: CSVERSGGPFTDTQYF.

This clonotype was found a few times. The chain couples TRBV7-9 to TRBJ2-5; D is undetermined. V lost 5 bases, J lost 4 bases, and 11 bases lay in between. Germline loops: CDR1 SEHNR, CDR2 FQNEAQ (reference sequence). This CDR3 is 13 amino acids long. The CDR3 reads CASSPSIRETQYF. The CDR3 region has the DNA TGTGCCAGCAGCCCATCCATCCGAGAGACCCAGTACTTC.

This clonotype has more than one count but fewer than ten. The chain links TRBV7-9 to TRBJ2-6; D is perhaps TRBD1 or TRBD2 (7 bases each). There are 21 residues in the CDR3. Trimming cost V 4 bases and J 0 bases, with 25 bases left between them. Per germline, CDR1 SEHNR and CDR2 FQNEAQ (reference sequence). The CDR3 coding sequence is TGTGCCAGCAGCTCAACCCTGGCAGGGGGGGGCTCCTTCTCTGGGGCCAACGTCCTGACTTTC. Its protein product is CASSSTLAGGGSFSGANVLTF. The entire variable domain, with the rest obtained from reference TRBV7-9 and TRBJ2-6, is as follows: DTGVSQNPRHKITKRGQNVTFRCDPISEHNRLYWYRQTLGQGPEFLTYFQNEAQLEKSRLLSDRFSAERPKGSFSTLEIQRTEQGDSAMYLCASSSTLAGGGSFSGANVLTFGAGSRLTVL.

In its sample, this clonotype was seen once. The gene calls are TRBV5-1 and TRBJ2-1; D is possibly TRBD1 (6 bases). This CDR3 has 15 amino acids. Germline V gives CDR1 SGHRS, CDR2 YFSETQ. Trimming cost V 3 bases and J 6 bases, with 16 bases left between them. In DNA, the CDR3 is TGCGCCAGCAGCTCATGGACAGACCAGGGCAATGAGCAGTTCTTC. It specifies CASSSWTDQGNEQFF.

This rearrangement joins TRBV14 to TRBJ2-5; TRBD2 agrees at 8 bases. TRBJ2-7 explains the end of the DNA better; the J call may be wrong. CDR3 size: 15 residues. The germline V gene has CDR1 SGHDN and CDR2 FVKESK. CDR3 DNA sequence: TGTGCCAGCAGCCAAGATTACGCGGGGGGCTACGAGCAGTACTTC. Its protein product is CASSQDYAGGYEQYF.